The clone carrying this T cell receptor beta chain has a handful of counts. The antigen is undetermined. This sample was taken from a study of CD8 T cells in ankylosing spondylitis. TCRdb ran MiXCR on the 5' RACE reads and lists one entry per CDR3 protein. The sample carries 300,000 to 350,000 distinct CDR3 sequences, about 14% recorded once. Study-level results: Disease-linked clones reportedly concentrated significantly in matched ankylosing spondylitis synovial fluid. Ankylosing spondylitis blood seemed to carry a telltale TCR beta motif made of fewer than ten highly homologous variants.

The TCR originated in a male donor with ankylosing spondylitis or in good health (not recorded which). The material sequenced was blood, either unsorted or a sorted T cell fraction (not recorded which).

The CDR3 sequence is CASRRTGQGNNSPLHF. In DNA form, the CDR3 reads TGTGCCAGCAGACGTACGGGACAGGGTAATAATTCACCCCTCCACTTT. This rearrangement joins TRBV12-3 or TRBV12-4 to TRBJ1-6, with 9 bases fitting TRBD1. Losses at the gene ends were 6 bases for V and 5 bases for J; bases not matched to a gene: 8. This CDR3 comprises 16 residues.